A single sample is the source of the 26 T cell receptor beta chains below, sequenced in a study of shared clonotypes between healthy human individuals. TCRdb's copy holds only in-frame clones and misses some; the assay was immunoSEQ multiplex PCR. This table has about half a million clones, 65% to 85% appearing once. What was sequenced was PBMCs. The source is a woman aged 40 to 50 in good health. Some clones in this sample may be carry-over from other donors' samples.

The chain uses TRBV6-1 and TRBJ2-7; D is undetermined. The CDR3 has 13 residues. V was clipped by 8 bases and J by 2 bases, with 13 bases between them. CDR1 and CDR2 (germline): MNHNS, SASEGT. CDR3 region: CASGKENAYEQYF. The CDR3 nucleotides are TGTGCCAGCGGGAAGGAAAATGCCTACGAGCAGTACTTC.

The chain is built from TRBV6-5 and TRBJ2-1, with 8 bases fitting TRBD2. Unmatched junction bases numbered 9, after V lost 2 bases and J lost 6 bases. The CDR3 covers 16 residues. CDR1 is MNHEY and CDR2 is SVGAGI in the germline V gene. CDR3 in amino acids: CASSYLAGGILNEQFF. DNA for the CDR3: TGTGCCAGCAGTTACCTGGCGGGAGGAATTCTCAATGAGCAGTTCTTC.

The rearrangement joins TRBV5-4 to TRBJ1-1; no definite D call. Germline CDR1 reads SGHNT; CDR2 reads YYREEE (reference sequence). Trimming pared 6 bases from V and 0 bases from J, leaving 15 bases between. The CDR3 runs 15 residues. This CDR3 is CASTPKQNLNTEAFF. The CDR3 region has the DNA TGTGCCAGCACTCCAAAACAGAATTTGAACACTGAAGCTTTCTTT.

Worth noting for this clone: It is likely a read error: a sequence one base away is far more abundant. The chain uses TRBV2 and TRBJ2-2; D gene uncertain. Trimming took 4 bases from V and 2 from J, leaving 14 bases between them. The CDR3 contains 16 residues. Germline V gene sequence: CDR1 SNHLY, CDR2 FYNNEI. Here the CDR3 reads CASSGTVGANTGELFF. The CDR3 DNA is TGTGCCAGCAGTGGTACAGTGGGCGCAAACACCGGGGAGCTGTTTTTT.

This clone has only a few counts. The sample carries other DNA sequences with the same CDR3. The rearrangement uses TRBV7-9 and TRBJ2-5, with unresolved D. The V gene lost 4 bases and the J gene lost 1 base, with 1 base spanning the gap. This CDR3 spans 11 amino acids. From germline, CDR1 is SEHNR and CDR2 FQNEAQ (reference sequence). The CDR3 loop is CASSSQETQYF. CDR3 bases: TGTGCCAGCAGCTCCCAAGAGACCCAGTACTTC.

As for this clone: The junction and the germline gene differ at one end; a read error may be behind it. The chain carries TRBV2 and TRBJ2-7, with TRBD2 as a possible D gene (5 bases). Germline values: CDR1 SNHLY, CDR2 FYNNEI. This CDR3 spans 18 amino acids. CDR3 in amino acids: CASSEALRGGSLSDERYF. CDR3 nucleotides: TGTGCCAGCAGTGAAGCGCTTCGGGGTGGTTCGCTTTCTGACGAGCGGTACTTC.

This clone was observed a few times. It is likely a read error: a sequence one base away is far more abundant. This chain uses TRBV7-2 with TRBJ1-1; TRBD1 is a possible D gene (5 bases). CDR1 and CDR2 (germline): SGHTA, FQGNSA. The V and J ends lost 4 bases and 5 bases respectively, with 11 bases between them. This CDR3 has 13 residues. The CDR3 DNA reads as TGTGCCAGCAGCTCAGCAGGGAGGACTGAAGCTTTCTTT. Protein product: CASSSAGRTEAFF.

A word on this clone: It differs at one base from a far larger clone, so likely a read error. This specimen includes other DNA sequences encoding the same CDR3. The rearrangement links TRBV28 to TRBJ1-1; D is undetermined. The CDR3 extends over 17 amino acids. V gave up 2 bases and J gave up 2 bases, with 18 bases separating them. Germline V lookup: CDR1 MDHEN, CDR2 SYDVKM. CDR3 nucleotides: TGTGCCAGCAGTTTACTTGCTAAACGGACCTCTAACACTGAAGCTTTCTTT. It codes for CASSLLAKRTSNTEAFF.

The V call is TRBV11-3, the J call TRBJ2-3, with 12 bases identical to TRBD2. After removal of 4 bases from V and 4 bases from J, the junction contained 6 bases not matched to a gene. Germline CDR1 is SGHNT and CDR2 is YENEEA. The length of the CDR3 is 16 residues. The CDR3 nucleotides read TGTGCCAGCAGCTCCTCTAGCGGGAGGGCCTCAGATACGCAGTATTTT. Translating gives CASSSSSGRASDTQYF.

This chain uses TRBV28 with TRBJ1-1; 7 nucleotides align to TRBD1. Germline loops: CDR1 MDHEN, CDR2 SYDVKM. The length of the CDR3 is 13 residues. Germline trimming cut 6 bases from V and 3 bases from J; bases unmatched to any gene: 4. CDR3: CASRSQGYTEAFF. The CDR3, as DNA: TGTGCCAGCAGATCACAGGGGTACACTGAAGCTTTCTTT. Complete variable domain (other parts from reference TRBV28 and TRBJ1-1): DVKVTQSSRYLVKRTGEKVFLECVQDMDHENMFWYRQDPGLGLRLIYFSYDVKMKEKGDIPEGYSVSREKKERFSLILESASTNQTSMYLCASRSQGYTEAFFGQGTRLTVV.

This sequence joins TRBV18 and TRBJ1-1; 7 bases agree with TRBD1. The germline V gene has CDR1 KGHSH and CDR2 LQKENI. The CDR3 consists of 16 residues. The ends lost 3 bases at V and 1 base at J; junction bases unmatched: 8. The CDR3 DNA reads TGTGCCAGCTCACCGCAGGGGGGAGAATGGAACACTGAAGCTTTCTTT. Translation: CASSPQGGEWNTEAFF.

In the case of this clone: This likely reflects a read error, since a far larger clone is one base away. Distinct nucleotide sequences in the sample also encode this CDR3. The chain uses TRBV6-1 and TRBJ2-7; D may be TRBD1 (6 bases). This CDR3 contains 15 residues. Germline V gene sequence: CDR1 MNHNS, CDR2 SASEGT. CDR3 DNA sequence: TGTGCCAGCAGTGAACTGGCAGGGGTACCTTCCGAGCAGTATTTC. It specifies CASSELAGVPSEQYF.

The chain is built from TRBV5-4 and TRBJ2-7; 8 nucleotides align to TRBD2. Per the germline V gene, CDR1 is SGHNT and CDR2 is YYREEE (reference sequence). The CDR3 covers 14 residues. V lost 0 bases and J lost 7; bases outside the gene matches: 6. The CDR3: CASSLERESGEQYF. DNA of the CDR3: TGTGCCAGCAGCTTGGAGCGGGAGAGTGGAGAGCAGTACTTC.

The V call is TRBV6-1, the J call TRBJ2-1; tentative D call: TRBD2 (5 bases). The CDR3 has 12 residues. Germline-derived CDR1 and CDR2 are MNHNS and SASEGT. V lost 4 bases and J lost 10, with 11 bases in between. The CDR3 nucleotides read TGTGCCAGCAGTGTTAGGCCTAGCGAGCAGTTCTTC. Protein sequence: CASSVRPSEQFF.

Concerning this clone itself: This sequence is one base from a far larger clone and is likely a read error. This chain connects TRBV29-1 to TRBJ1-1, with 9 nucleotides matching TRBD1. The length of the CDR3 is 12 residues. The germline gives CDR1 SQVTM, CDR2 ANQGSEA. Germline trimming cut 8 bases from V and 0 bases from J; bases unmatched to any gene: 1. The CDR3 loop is CSWDRVNTEAFF. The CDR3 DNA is TGCAGCTGGGACAGGGTGAACACTGAAGCTTTCTTT. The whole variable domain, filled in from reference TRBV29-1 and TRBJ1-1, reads SAVISQKPSRDICQRGTSLTIQCQVDSQVTMMFWYRQQPGQSLTLIATANQGSEATYESGFVIDKFPISRPNLTFSTLTVSNMSPEDSSIYLCSWDRVNTEAFFGQGTRLTVV.

The CDR3 is CSVMHSSGNTIYF. CDR3 sequence (DNA): TGCAGCGTAATGCACAGCTCTGGAAACACCATATATTTT. This sequence joins TRBV29-1 and TRBJ1-3; no clear D. The length of the CDR3 is 13 residues. Trimming cost V 6 bases and J 0 bases, with 9 bases left between them. The germline gives CDR1 SQVTM, CDR2 ANQGSEA.

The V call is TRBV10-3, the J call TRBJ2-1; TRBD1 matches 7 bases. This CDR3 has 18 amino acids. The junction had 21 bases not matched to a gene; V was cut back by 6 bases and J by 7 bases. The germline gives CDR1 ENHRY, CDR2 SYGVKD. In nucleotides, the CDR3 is TGTGCCATCAGGCAGGGGGACGGATCCGGGCGGTCGGGAAATGAGCAGTTCTTC. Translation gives CAIRQGDGSGRSGNEQFF.

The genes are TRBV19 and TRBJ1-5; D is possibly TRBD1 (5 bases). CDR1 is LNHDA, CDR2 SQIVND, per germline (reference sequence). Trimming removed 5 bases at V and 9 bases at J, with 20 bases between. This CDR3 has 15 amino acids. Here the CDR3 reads CASSARDRGVRPQHF. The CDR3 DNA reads TGTGCCAGTAGTGCGCGGGACCGCGGCGTAAGGCCCCAGCATTTT.

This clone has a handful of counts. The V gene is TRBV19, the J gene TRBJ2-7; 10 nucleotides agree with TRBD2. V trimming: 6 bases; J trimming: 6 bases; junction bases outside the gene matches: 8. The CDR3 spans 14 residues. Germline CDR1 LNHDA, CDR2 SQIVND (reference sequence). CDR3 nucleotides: TGTGCCAGTAGAGGGGCTAGCGGGAGCAGCGAGCAGTACTTC. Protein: CASRGASGSSEQYF.

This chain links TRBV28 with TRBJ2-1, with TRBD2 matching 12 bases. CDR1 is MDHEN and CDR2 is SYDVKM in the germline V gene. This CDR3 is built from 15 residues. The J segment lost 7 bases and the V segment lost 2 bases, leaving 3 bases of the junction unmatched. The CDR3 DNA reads TGTGCCAGCAGTTTAACTAGCGGGAGGTTAAATGAGCAGTTCTTC. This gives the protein CASSLTSGRLNEQFF.

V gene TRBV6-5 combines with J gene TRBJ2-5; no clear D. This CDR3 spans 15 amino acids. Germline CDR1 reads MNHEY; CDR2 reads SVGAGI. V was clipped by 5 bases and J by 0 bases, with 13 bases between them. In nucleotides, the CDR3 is TGTGCCAGCAGTCAAAACCCGGGTTACCAAGAGACCCAGTACTTC. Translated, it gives CASSQNPGYQETQYF.

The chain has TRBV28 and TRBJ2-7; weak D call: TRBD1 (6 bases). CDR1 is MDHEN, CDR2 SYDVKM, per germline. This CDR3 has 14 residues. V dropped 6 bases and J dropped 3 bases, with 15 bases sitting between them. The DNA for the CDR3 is TGTGCCAGCAGCGAGACAGGCGGAAACTACGAGCAGTACTTC. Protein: CASSETGGNYEQYF.

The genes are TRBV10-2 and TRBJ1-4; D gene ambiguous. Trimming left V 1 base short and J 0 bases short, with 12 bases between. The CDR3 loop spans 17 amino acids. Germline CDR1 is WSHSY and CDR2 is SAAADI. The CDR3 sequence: CASSEFSGRATNEKLFF. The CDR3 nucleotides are TGCGCCAGCAGTGAGTTCTCGGGCCGTGCAACTAATGAAAAACTGTTTTTT.

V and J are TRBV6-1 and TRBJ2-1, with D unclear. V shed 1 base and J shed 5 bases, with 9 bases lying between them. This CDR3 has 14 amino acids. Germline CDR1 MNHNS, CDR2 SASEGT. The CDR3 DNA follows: TGTGCCAGCAGTGAAGAACTCGAAAACAATGAGCAGTTCTTC. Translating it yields CASSEELENNEQFF.

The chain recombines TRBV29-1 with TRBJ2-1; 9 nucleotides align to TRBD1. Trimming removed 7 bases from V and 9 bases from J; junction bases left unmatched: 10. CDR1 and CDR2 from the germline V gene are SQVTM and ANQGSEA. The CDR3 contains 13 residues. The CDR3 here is CSADATGGPEQFF. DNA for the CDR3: TGCAGCGCCGATGCCACAGGGGGCCCTGAGCAGTTCTTC.

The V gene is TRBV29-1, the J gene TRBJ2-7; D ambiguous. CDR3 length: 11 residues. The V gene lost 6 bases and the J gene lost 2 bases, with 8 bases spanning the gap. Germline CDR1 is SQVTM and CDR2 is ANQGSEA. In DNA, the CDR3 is TGCAGCGTCCTCCGCACCTACGAGCAGTACTTC. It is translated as CSVLRTYEQYF.